Each of the 24 T cell receptor beta chains below was sequenced from the same sample in a study of blood T cell repertoires in COVID-19. Sequencing used immunoSEQ multiplex PCR; TCRdb keeps in-frame clones, though not all of them. The data show roughly 150,000 clones, 85% seen once. Sequencing input: peripheral blood. Receptor source: a woman aged 60-75 years with COVID-19, enrolled during active disease.

For the CDR3, the DNA is TGTGCCAGCAGCTCCGGGACAGTCACTGGAAACACCATATATTTT. As protein: CASSSGTVTGNTIYF. The chain uses TRBV5-8 and TRBJ1-3, with 7 nucleotides matching TRBD1. There are 15 residues in the CDR3. The V segment lost 3 bases and the J segment 2 bases; nucleotides outside the gene matches: 5. Looked up from germline, CDR1 is SGHTS and CDR2 is YDEGEE.

The rearrangement links TRBV6-5 to TRBJ1-2; 7 bases match TRBD1. V was pared by 2 bases and J by 4 bases, with 4 bases of the junction left unmatched. The V gene's germline CDR1 is MNHEY and CDR2 SVGAGI. This CDR3 region has 14 residues. Here the CDR3 reads CASSYGGTAYGYTF. Here the CDR3 DNA reads TGTGCCAGCAGTTACGGCGGGACAGCCTATGGCTACACCTTC.

The chain joins TRBV25-1 to TRBJ1-1; TRBD1 matches at 10 bases. With V trimmed by 9 bases and J by 4 bases, 5 bases remained unmatched. Germline CDR1 reads MGHDK; CDR2 reads SYGVNS. The CDR3 contains 13 residues. CDR3 coding DNA: TGTGCCAGGACAGGGGGCGGTGGCACTGAAGCTTTCTTT. Translating it yields CARTGGGGTEAFF.

This clone has just a few counts. J is TRBJ1-2 and V is TRBV6-6; the D is unclear. Trimming took off 6 bases at V and 2 bases at J, with 7 bases between the two ends. This CDR3 has 12 residues. Germline lookup yields CDR1 MNHNY and CDR2 SVGAGI (reference sequence). CDR3 coding DNA: TGTGCCAGCAGCTCCGTCAACTATGGCTACACCTTC. This sequence encodes CASSSVNYGYTF.

The chain uses TRBV7-8 and TRBJ1-4, with D unclear. The CDR3 sequence is 12 residues long. Germline values: CDR1 SGHVS, CDR2 FQNEAQ. V gave up 8 bases and J gave up 3 bases, with 7 bases separating them. CDR3 sequence (DNA): TGTGCCAGCGAGGCTTCTAATGAAAAACTGTTTTTT. It encodes CASEASNEKLFF.

This chain connects TRBV7-9 to TRBJ2-2; D possibly corresponds to TRBD2 (5 bases). The germline V gene encodes CDR1 SEHNR and CDR2 FQNEAQ (reference sequence). The CDR3 has 14 amino acids. Trimming left V 3 bases short and J 4 bases short, with 9 bases between. For the CDR3, the DNA is TGTGCCAGCAGCTTGTCGAGGGCCACCGGGGAGCTGTTTTTT. Translating gives CASSLSRATGELFF.

V and J are TRBV4-1 and TRBJ2-1, with D possibly being TRBD1 (5 bases). The CDR3 is 14 residues long. CDR1 MGHRA and CDR2 YSYEKL come from the germline V gene. Trimming cost V 4 bases and J 3 bases, with 10 bases left between them. Written as DNA, the CDR3 is TGCGCCAGCAGCCTGACAGAAATCTACAATGAGCAGTTCTTC. Its protein product is CASSLTEIYNEQFF.

The V gene is TRBV27, the J gene TRBJ2-3; D gene unclear. Trimming pared 2 bases from V and 2 bases from J, leaving 8 bases between. This CDR3 has 14 amino acids. Germline CDR1 reads MNHEY; CDR2 reads SMNVEV (reference sequence). Written as DNA, the CDR3 is TGTGCCAGCAGTTTAGGAGTCCTCACAGATACGCAGTATTTT. Translating it yields CASSLGVLTDTQYF.

This clone has a handful of counts. The chain combines TRBV11-3 with TRBJ1-6; D perhaps matches TRBD1 (5 bases). Trimming removed 5 bases at V and 5 bases at J, with 7 bases between. The CDR3 has 13 amino acids. Germline loops: CDR1 SGHNT, CDR2 YENEEA. CDR3 nucleotide sequence: TGTGCCAGCAGCCGGACAAATAATTCACCCCTCCACTTT. This codes for CASSRTNNSPLHF.

The chain is built from TRBV7-2 and TRBJ2-6, with a weak D call TRBD1 (5 bases). The V end was cut by 5 bases, the J end by 4 bases, with 18 bases between. CDR1 is SGHTA and CDR2 is FQGNSA in the germline V gene. The CDR3 sequence is 17 residues long. CDR3 bases: TGTGCCAGCAGCGCCCAGGGTTTGTACTCCGGGGCCAACGTCCTGACTTTC. As protein: CASSAQGLYSGANVLTF.

There are a few counts of this clone. This rearrangement joins TRBV27 to TRBJ1-1; TRBD1 is a possible D gene (5 bases). CDR1 and CDR2 (germline): MNHEY, SMNVEV (reference sequence). The length of the CDR3 is 16 residues. The germline V and J ends were trimmed by 4 bases and 1 base, with 16 bases remaining between them. The CDR3 loop reads CASSSKRQGGNTEAFF. In DNA form, the CDR3 reads TGTGCCAGCAGTTCTAAGCGGCAGGGAGGGAACACTGAAGCTTTCTTT.

The V and J genes are TRBV5-1 and TRBJ1-1; D remains unclear. The ends were cut back, 5 bases at V and 1 base at J, with 18 bases in the middle. The germline V gene has CDR1 SGHRS and CDR2 YFSETQ. The CDR3 spans 16 residues. The CDR3 loop is CASSRLGSKQNTEAFF. CDR3 in DNA: TGCGCCAGCAGTCGCCTCGGTTCCAAGCAGAACACTGAAGCTTTCTTT.

The genes are TRBV6-5 and TRBJ2-7; D gene ambiguous. Trimming removed 7 bases at V and 4 bases at J, with 11 bases between. The germline V gene encodes CDR1 MNHEY and CDR2 SVGAGI. The CDR3 extends over 12 amino acids. This CDR3 is CASIGSTYEQYF. Written as DNA, the CDR3 is TGTGCCAGCATAGGTAGCACTTACGAGCAGTACTTC.

CDR3 amino acids: CASSPQTDYEQYF. The CDR3 nucleotides read TGTGCCAGTAGTCCCCAGACTGATTACGAGCAGTACTTC. The gene calls are TRBV19 and TRBJ2-7; D gene unclear. The V end was cut by 5 bases, the J end by 4 bases, with 12 bases between. Germline-derived CDR1 and CDR2 are LNHDA and SQIVND (reference sequence). The CDR3 totals 13 residues.

The rearrangement links TRBV3-1 (or the pseudogene TRBV3-2) to TRBJ1-5; no clear D gene. The germline V and J ends were trimmed by 1 base and 4 bases, with 2 bases remaining between them. Germline CDR1 reads LGHDT; CDR2 reads YNNKEL (reference sequence). The CDR3 totals 12 residues. CDR3 sequence (DNA): TGTGCCAGCAGCCAAGTAAATCAGCCCCAGCATTTT. Protein product: CASSQVNQPQHF.

The chain recombines TRBV7-8 with TRBJ2-2; D not certain. V shed 5 bases and J shed 1 base, with 14 bases lying between them. Per the germline V gene, CDR1 is SGHVS and CDR2 is FQNEAQ. The CDR3 is made up of 16 amino acids. CDR3 amino acids: CASSLPFAGNTGELFF. CDR3 DNA sequence: TGTGCCAGCAGCCTACCCTTTGCAGGGAACACCGGGGAGCTGTTTTTT.

The chain combines TRBV24-1 with TRBJ2-1; perhaps TRBD1 as D (6 bases). The CDR3 spans 15 residues. Germline V gives CDR1 KGHDR, CDR2 SFDVKD. The V gene lost 2 bases and the J gene lost 7 bases, with 14 bases spanning the gap. The CDR3 DNA reads TGTGCCACCAGTGATTCAGGGGCCCTTGGGAATGAGCAGTTCTTC. This translates into CATSDSGALGNEQFF.

The chain uses TRBV4-1 and TRBJ2-3, with D possibly being TRBD2 (7 bases). The V and J ends lost 1 base and 0 bases respectively, with 17 bases between them. This CDR3 comprises 18 residues. CDR1 is MGHRA, CDR2 YSYEKL, per germline. The CDR3 DNA reads as TGCGCCAGCAGCCAAGCGAGGGGGGGGGCCTTCAGCACAGATACGCAGTATTTT. Translated, it gives CASSQARGGAFSTDTQYF.

The chain recombines TRBV18 with TRBJ1-2, with D tentatively TRBD1 (5 bases). Germline V gene lookup returns CDR1 KGHSH and CDR2 LQKENI. Trimming shortened V by 2 bases and J by 6 bases, and 13 bases separated the two germline ends. CDR3 length equals 14 residues. The CDR3 reads CASSPAGQGNGYTF. The CDR3 DNA reads TGTGCCAGCTCACCAGCAGGACAAGGGAATGGCTACACCTTC.

The chain has TRBV19 and TRBJ2-7; 11 nucleotides agree with TRBD1. V was clipped by 7 bases and J by 5 bases; unmatched bases: 7. Germline CDR1 is LNHDA and CDR2 is SQIVND (reference sequence). The CDR3 is made up of 14 amino acids. CDR3 residues: CASKTDRGQDEQYF. The CDR3 DNA reads TGTGCCAGTAAGACGGACAGGGGGCAAGACGAGCAGTACTTC.

The J gene is TRBJ1-1, the V gene TRBV11-2, with TRBD1 matching over 7 bases. V lost 0 bases and J lost 0; bases outside the gene matches: 10. In germline, CDR1 is SGHAT, CDR2 FQNNGV. The CDR3 contains 18 residues. The CDR3 region has the DNA TGTGCCAGCAGCTTAGAAGGGGGGCAGGGGGTGATGAACACTGAAGCTTTCTTT. This translates into CASSLEGGQGVMNTEAFF.

This chain links TRBV6-2 or TRBV6-3 with TRBJ1-4; possibly TRBD1 for D (5 bases). The germline V gene encodes CDR1 MNHEY and CDR2 SVGEGT. The V end lost 6 bases, the J end lost 2 bases, and 13 bases lay between the germline ends. The CDR3 totals 15 residues. The DNA for the CDR3 is TGTGCCAGCAGCTTTCCTGGGGCGACTAATGAAAAACTGTTTTTT. Its translation: CASSFPGATNEKLFF.

In DNA, the CDR3 is TGTGCCAGCAGCCCCCAGCCGACAGTGGATCAGCCCCAGCATTTT. Protein product: CASSPQPTVDQPQHF. This chain links TRBV5-5 with TRBJ1-5, with a weak D call TRBD1 (5 bases). Trimming removed 4 bases from V and 5 bases from J, with 16 bases in between. This CDR3 contains 15 residues. The V gene's germline CDR1 is SGHKS and CDR2 YYEKEE (reference sequence).

In this sample, this clone turned up a few times. J is TRBJ2-3 and V is TRBV7-9, with 10 bases identical to TRBD2. With V trimmed by 5 bases and J by 6 bases, 11 bases remained unmatched. The CDR3 length is 16 residues. Germline V lookup: CDR1 SEHNR, CDR2 FQNEAQ (reference sequence). The CDR3 bases are TGTGCCAGCAGCCCCCCGCCGACTAGCGGGCGGGATACGCAGTATTTT. Its protein is CASSPPPTSGRDTQYF.